The present TCR beta chain was sequenced within a study of CD8 T cells in ankylosing spondylitis. Study findings and constraints: Reports of some motif variants in reactive arthritis synovial fluid and blood predate this one. Significant enrichment of disease-linked clones was reportedly seen in matched ankylosing spondylitis synovial fluid. About 8 highly homologous variants made up a TCR beta motif, and this motif appeared characteristic of ankylosing spondylitis blood.

Quantitative 5'-RACE with molecular barcodes produced the TCR beta libraries. Via MiXCR, TCRdb re-called the 5' RACE reads, giving one row per CDR3 protein. Among under 150,000 distinct CDR3 sequences listed, 9.3% were seen once. This clonotype has a count of ten or more. What it binds is not known. The V segment lost 5 bases and the J segment 7 bases; nucleotides outside the gene matches: 6. The CDR3 contains 15 residues. The material sequenced was blood, either unsorted or a sorted T cell fraction (not recorded which). This receptor was taken from a male donor with ankylosing spondylitis or in good health (not recorded which). The rearrangement links TRBV12-3 or TRBV12-4 to TRBJ2-7; 15 nucleotides agree with TRBD2. The CDR3: CASSPRTSGRVEQYF. The DNA of the CDR3 is TGTGCCAGCAGTCCCCGGACTAGCGGGAGGGTTGAGCAGTACTTC.